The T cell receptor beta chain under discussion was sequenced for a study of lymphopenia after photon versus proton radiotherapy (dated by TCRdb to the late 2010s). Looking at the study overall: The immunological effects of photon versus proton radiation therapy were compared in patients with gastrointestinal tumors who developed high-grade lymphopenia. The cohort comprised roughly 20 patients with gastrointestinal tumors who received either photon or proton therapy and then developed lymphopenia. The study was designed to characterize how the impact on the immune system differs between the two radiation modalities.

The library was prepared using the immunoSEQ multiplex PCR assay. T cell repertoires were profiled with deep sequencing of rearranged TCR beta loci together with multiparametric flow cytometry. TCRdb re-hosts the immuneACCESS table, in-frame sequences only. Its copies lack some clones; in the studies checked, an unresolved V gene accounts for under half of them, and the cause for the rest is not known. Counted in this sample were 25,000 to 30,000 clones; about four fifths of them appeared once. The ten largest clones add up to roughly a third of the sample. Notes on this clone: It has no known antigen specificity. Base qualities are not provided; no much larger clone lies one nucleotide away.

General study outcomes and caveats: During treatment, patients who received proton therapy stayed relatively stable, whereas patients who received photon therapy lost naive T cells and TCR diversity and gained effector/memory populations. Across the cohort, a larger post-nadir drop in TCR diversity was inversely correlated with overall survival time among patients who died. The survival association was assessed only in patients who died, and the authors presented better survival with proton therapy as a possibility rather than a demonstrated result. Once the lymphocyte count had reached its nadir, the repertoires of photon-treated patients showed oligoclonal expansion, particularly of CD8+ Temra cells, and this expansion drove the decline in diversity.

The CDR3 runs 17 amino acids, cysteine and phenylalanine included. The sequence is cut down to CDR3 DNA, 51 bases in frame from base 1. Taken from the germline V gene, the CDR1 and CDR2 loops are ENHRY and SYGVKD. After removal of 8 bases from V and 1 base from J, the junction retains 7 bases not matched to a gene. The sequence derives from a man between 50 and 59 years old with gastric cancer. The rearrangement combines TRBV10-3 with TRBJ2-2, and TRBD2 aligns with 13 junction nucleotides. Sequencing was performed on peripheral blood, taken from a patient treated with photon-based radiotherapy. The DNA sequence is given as TGTGCCATCGCTCCGGGACTAGCGGGGCTGAACACCGGGGAGCTGTTTTTT. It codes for CAIAPGLAGLNTGELFF.